This is a list of T cell receptor beta chains from one sample in a study of blood T cell repertoires in COVID-19. Assay used: immunoSEQ multiplex PCR; TCRdb lists only in-frame clones, some missing. The data hold around 310,000 clones, with approximately 89% observed a single time. Sequencing was carried out using PBMCs or T cells enriched from blood (not recorded which). These receptors all come from a woman aged 35 to 49 who had recovered from COVID-19. The CDR3 runs from the conserved cysteine through the conserved F or W. Each record gives: V gene, clone size, D gene, J gene, CDR3 DNA, CDR3 protein. D genes are given only for firm matches. A row's size may be missing; if present it is once, few, many or a size class.

>TRBV7-3|NA|NA|TRBJ2-2
TGTGCCAGCAGCTTATGGCAGGGGTCCGGGGAGCTGTTTTTT
CASSLWQGSGELFF
>TRBV7-6|NA|TRBD1|TRBJ1-5
TGTGCCAGCAGCTTAGTAGCTGGGACAGGGTCACGGTCGGATCAGCCCCAGCATTTT
CASSLVAGTGSRSDQPQHF
>TRBV19|NA|TRBD2|TRBJ2-3
TGTGCCAGTAGTTCCCGGACTAGCGGGGAATTCTATACGCAGTATTTT
CASSSRTSGEFYTQYF
>TRBV10-3|NA|TRBD2|TRBJ2-3
TGTGCCATCAGTGAGTCTGGCGGGAGACCAGATACGCAGTATTTT
CAISESGGRPDTQYF
>TRBV18|NA|TRBD2|TRBJ2-7
TGTGCCAGCTCACCACAAAGCGGGGGGAACTACGAGCAGTACTTC
CASSPQSGGNYEQYF
>TRBV7-2|NA|TRBD2|TRBJ2-2
TGTGCCAGCAGCTCGGGACTAGCGGGAGTAGTCGGGGAGCTGTTTTTT
CASSSGLAGVVGELFF
>TRBV6-2/TRBV6-3|NA|TRBD2|TRBJ2-7
TGTGCCAGCAGTTCACCACTAGCGGGAAACTACGAGCAGTACTTC
CASSSPLAGNYEQYF
>TRBV28|NA|TRBD1|TRBJ2-5
TGTGCCAGCAGTCCCTTTGGGACAGCAGAAGAGACCCAGTACTTC
CASSPFGTAEETQYF
>TRBV19|NA|NA|TRBJ2-7
TGTGCCAGTAGTTACGACAGTCAGACCTCCTACGAGCAGTACTTC
CASSYDSQTSYEQYF
>TRBV5-1|NA|TRBD1|TRBJ1-1
TGCGCCAGCAGCGTAGCCGGGACAGGGGGGACTGAAGCTTTCTTT
CASSVAGTGGTEAFF
>TRBV9|NA|NA|TRBJ1-1
TGTGCCAGCAGCGTGACAGGAAACACTGAAGCTTTCTTT
CASSVTGNTEAFF
>TRBV9|NA|TRBD2|TRBJ2-3
TGTGCCAGCAGCCTACTAGCGGGAGATGATACGCAGTATTTT
CASSLLAGDDTQYF
>TRBV6-1|few|NA|TRBJ2-3
TGTGCCAGCAGTGAAGACGGGGATTACGCAGATACGCAGTATTTT
CASSEDGDYADTQYF
>TRBV5-6|NA|NA|TRBJ2-3
TGTGCCAGCAGCTTGGGCAGGGCAGATACGCAGTATTTT
CASSLGRADTQYF
>TRBV2|NA|TRBD1|TRBJ2-7
TGTGCCAGCAGTGTCGGGCAGGGGGCCCTCTGCGAGCAGTACTTC
CASSVGQGALCEQYF
>TRBV19|NA|NA|TRBJ2-1
TGTGCCAGTAGTACGGCAGGGTGGGCCTACAATGAGCAGTTCTTC
CASSTAGWAYNEQFF
>TRBV6-1|NA|TRBD1|TRBJ2-7
TGTGCCAGCAGTGAAGTCGACAGGGATTCCTACGAGCAGTACTTC
CASSEVDRDSYEQYF
>TRBV5-4|NA|NA|TRBJ1-6
TGTGCCAGCAGCTTGGGGCAGGGCACCTATAATTCACCCCTCCACTTT
CASSLGQGTYNSPLHF
>TRBV12-3/TRBV12-4|NA|TRBD1|TRBJ1-2
TGTGCCAGCAGTTCGGACAGGGGGCTGGTCACCTTC
CASSSDRGLVTF
>TRBV7-8|NA|NA|TRBJ1-5
TGTGCCAGCAGCAGCCGGGACAATATCAATCAGCCCCAGCATTTT
CASSSRDNINQPQHF
>TRBV30|NA|TRBD1|TRBJ2-7
TGTGCCTGGAGATCCGGGACAGCCTTCTACGAGCAGTACTTC
CAWRSGTAFYEQYF
>TRBV6-5|NA|NA|TRBJ1-1
TGTGCCAGCACCTCCGCCAGTATGAACACTGAAGCTTTCTTT
CASTSASMNTEAFF
>TRBV4-1|few|NA|TRBJ2-7
TGCGCCAGCAGCCAAGGACAGACCTCAGCCTACGAGCAGTACTTC
CASSQGQTSAYEQYF
>TRBV5-6|NA|TRBD1|TRBJ2-5
TGTGCCAGCAGCCAAGCCGGGACAGAGGAGACCCAGTACTTC
CASSQAGTEETQYF
>TRBV6-5|NA|TRBD2|TRBJ2-7
TGTGCCAGCAGTTACTCGGGACTAGGGAGCTACGAGCAGTACTTC
CASSYSGLGSYEQYF
>TRBV6-2/TRBV6-3|NA|TRBD2|TRBJ2-1
TGTGCCAGCAGTTACGGGGAGCTAGCGGGAGGGCCGGGTGAGCAGTTCTTC
CASSYGELAGGPGEQFF
>TRBV9|NA|NA|TRBJ1-2
TGTGCCAGCAGCTACCGGGACACCAACTATGGCTACACCTTC
CASSYRDTNYGYTF
>TRBV5-8|NA|TRBD1|TRBJ2-2
TGTGCCAGCAGCCGACAGGGGACTACCGGGGAGCTGTTTTTT
CASSRQGTTGELFF
>TRBV5-1|few|TRBD1|TRBJ1-2
TGCGCCACCGCCGAAGGCAGGGGGTATAGCTACACCTTC
CATAEGRGYSYTF
>TRBV4-3|NA|TRBD1|TRBJ2-1
TGCGCCAGCAGCCACCGGACAGGGGTCAATGAGCAGTTCTTC
CASSHRTGVNEQFF
>TRBV14|NA|TRBD1|TRBJ1-2
TGTGCCAGCAGCCGCGGGACAGGGGGCTTATATGGCTACACCTTC
CASSRGTGGLYGYTF
>TRBV7-2|NA|NA|TRBJ1-5
TGTGCCAGCAGCTTAGACGCCAGTACAGGCTTAGAGTTT
CASSLDASTGLEF
>TRBV5-1|once|TRBD2|TRBJ2-2
TGCGCCAGCAGCTGGGCCGGGATAGCGGGAGAGAACACCGGGGAGCTGTTTTTT
CASSWAGIAGENTGELFF
>TRBV4-3|NA|TRBD2|TRBJ2-3
TGCGCCAGCAGCCAAGAGCCAGCGGGGGGGACAGATACGCAGTATTTT
CASSQEPAGGTDTQYF
>TRBV5-4|NA|NA|TRBJ1-1
TGTGCCAGCAGCCTCGGCAGGGAGAACACTGAAGCTTTCTTT
CASSLGRENTEAFF
>TRBV4-3|NA|TRBD2|TRBJ2-7
TGCGCCAGCAGCCAAGATCCGAGGACTAGCGGGATCTACGAGCAGTACTTC
CASSQDPRTSGIYEQYF
>TRBV5-1|once|NA|TRBJ2-3
TGCGCCAGCAGCTTGCAATACAGGACAGATACGCAGTATTTT
CASSLQYRTDTQYF
>TRBV2|NA|TRBD2|TRBJ2-1
TGTGCCAGCAGTGATCCTAGCGGGGGAGATTCCTACAATGAGCAGTTCTTC
CASSDPSGGDSYNEQFF
>TRBV5-1|NA|TRBD1|TRBJ2-1
TGCGCCAGCAGCTCAGTTAATGCCGGGACAGTCTACAATGAGCAGTTCTTC
CASSSVNAGTVYNEQFF
>TRBV10-2|NA|TRBD1|TRBJ2-1
TGCGCCAGCAGATCGGACAGGGGGCGGAATGAGCAGTTCTTC
CASRSDRGRNEQFF
>TRBV5-6|NA|TRBD1|TRBJ2-7
TGTGCCAGCAGCTTGGGAGTCGGGACAGCCTCCTACGAGCAGTACTTC
CASSLGVGTASYEQYF
>TRBV15|NA|NA|TRBJ2-7
TGTGCCACCAGAACATCAGGGGCCGAGCAGTACTTC
CATRTSGAEQYF
>TRBV27|NA|TRBD1|TRBJ1-6
TGTGCCAGCAGTCATCCACAGGGGAATTCACCCCTCCACTTT
CASSHPQGNSPLHF
>TRBV2|NA|NA|TRBJ1-5
TGTGCCAGCAGTGGGGGGCAAGGCAATCAGCCCCAGCATTTT
CASSGGQGNQPQHF
>TRBV29-1|NA|NA|TRBJ2-5
TGCAGCGTTGACGCGGAGGGAGGGGGGTGGATGGGCCAAGAGACCCAGTACTTC
CSVDAEGGGWMGQETQYF
>TRBV7-2|NA|NA|TRBJ2-7
TGTGCCAGCAGCCCTGCCTCGAGCGTCGGTGAGCAGTACTTC
CASSPASSVGEQYF
>TRBV28|NA|NA|TRBJ1-2
TGTGCCAGCGGGCCGCGAGTTGGTGGCTACACCTTC
CASGPRVGGYTF
>TRBV18|NA|NA|TRBJ1-1
TGTGCCAGCTCACCAGTAAGACAGGCGAACACTGAAGCTTTCTTT
CASSPVRQANTEAFF
>TRBV7-2|NA|NA|TRBJ2-3
TGTGCCAATACTTGGGGCGCCAGGACAGATACGCAGTATTTT
CANTWGARTDTQYF
>TRBV9|NA|TRBD1|TRBJ1-5
TGTGCCAGCAGAACAGGGGATAGCAATCAGCCCCAGCATTTT
CASRTGDSNQPQHF
>TRBV29-1|NA|TRBD1|TRBJ1-4
TGCAGCGTTGGAGGGACAGGGGGTGAAAAACTGTTTTTT
CSVGGTGGEKLFF